Following are 6 T cell receptor beta chains from one sample sequenced in a study of read filtering for tumor transcriptome and immune sequencing. Molecular barcoded adaptors covering alpha/delta and beta/gamma chains were used on around 400 ng RNA. TCRdb redid the calling of the reads with MiXCR, one entry per CDR3 protein. The sample consists of approximately 140,000 distinct CDR3 sequences, about 12% of them appearing once. Material: a population of CD138-negative cells sorted from bone marrow. Every receptor here comes from a donor older than 35 with multiple myeloma.

Turning to this clonotype: A single base separates this from a much larger clone, so it may be a read error. The V and J genes are TRBV9 and TRBJ2-1, with 8 positions matching TRBD2. Germline loops: CDR1 SGDLS, CDR2 YYNGEE. This CDR3 is 20 amino acids long. J lost 4 bases, V lost 3 bases, and 21 bases had no gene match. CDR3 region: CASSGPGGLVSKKLYNEQFF. The CDR3 DNA reads as TGTGCCAGCAGCGGCCCGGGGGGACTAGTCTCGAAAAAACTTTACAATGAGCAGTTCTTC.

This clonotype was picked up many times. The chain couples TRBV5-1 to TRBJ2-3, with 9 nucleotides matching TRBD1. Germline-derived CDR1 and CDR2 are SGHRS and YFSETQ. V was pared by 3 bases and J by 4 bases, with 3 bases of the junction left unmatched. The CDR3 is made up of 14 amino acids. CDR3 residues: CASSSRTGADTQYF. As DNA, the CDR3 is TGCGCCAGCAGCTCGCGGACAGGGGCAGATACGCAGTATTTT.

This chain links TRBV7-2 with TRBJ2-5, with 9 nucleotides matching TRBD2. The CDR3 extends over 16 amino acids. With 4 bases clipped from V and 4 bases from J, the junction kept 10 bases outside the gene matches. The germline V gene has CDR1 SGHTA and CDR2 FQGNSA. For the CDR3, the DNA is TGTGCCAGCAGCTGGAGCGCGGGAGGGCTCCCAGAGACCCAGTACTTC. Translation: CASSWSAGGLPETQYF.

This clonotype was seen a few times. The chain carries TRBV30 and TRBJ2-2; D may be TRBD1 or TRBD2 (5 bases each). V lost 7 bases and J lost 1, with 16 bases in between. CDR1 and CDR2 (germline): GTSNPN, SVGIG (reference sequence). The CDR3 runs 15 residues. The CDR3 here is CALPLGGMNTGELFF. For the CDR3, the DNA is TGTGCCTTGCCGCTTGGGGGTATGAACACCGGGGAGCTGTTTTTT. The full variable domain, its missing parts supplied by reference TRBV30 and TRBJ2-2, is SQTIHQWPATLVQPVGSPLSLECTVEGTSNPNLYWYRQAAGRGLQLLFYSVGIGQISSEVPQNLSASRPQDRQFILSSKKLLLSDSGFYLCALPLGGMNTGELFFGEGSRLTVL.

Worth noting for this clonotype: This probably arose from a read error, given a far larger clone one base away. The rearrangement joins TRBV7-9 to TRBJ2-1, with D unresolved. Per the germline V gene, CDR1 is SEHNR and CDR2 is FQNEAQ (reference sequence). The CDR3 is 13 residues long. In nucleotides, the CDR3 is TGTGCCGGCAGCTTGGATTCCCAGCGAAGGCAGTTCTTC. Translated, it gives CAGSLDSQRRQFF.

At least ten counts were recorded for this clonotype. The chain joins TRBV20-1 to TRBJ1-6; TRBD1 matches 7 bases. V was clipped by 0 bases and J by 8 bases; unmatched bases: 10. The CDR3 loop spans 16 amino acids. The germline V gene encodes CDR1 DFQATT and CDR2 SNEGSKA (reference sequence). The CDR3 is CSARDCETGWDSPLHF. CDR3 nucleotides: TGCAGTGCTAGAGATTGTGAGACAGGGTGGGATTCACCCCTCCACTTT.